This T cell receptor (beta chain) comes out of a study of blood T cells in healthy people across ages. Overall study results and limits: Across the age range, TCR beta diversity per million T cells fell in a roughly linear way. Relative to aged donors, long-lived donors carried more naive CD4+ cells and displayed higher diversity. Researchers said unsorted PBMCs prevented a conclusive naive versus antigen-experienced comparison.

Concerning this clonotype: Its specificity is unknown.

This CDR3 comprises 14 residues. Germline V lookup: CDR1 SGHRS, CDR2 YFSETQ. The V end was cut by 0 bases, the J end by 7 bases, with 14 bases between. Next came a second PCR, run for about 7 to 12 cycles, which used a sample-barcoded 5' primer along with a J-beta primer mix. Tagging of each cDNA molecule was performed by a template-switch adaptor with 12 random nucleotides. Each CDR3 protein is one row after TCRdb ran MiXCR on the 5' RACE reads. Here the sample spans approximately 360,000 distinct CDR3 sequences, about 52% being singletons. The origin of this receptor is a man aged 55-75 years in good health. The J gene is TRBJ2-7, the V gene TRBV5-1; D ambiguous. The sequencing sample was made of blood. The CDR3 spells CASSLGHSSGEQYF. As DNA, the CDR3 is TGCGCCAGCAGCTTGGGACACAGTTCCGGGGAGCAGTACTTC.